This T cell receptor beta chain stems from a study of T cell repertoires in cytomegalovirus infection. Across the whole study: The authors used CMV epitopes that were HLA-C-restricted (recently identified) and HLA-B-restricted (well studied). Public TCR beta signatures indicated both CMV infection and matching HLA type. Findings of the study overall: Accumulated public TCR beta family frequency recognized individuals carrying CMV together with the relevant HLA. Dominating the ex vivo response were HLA-C-restricted CMV-specific TCR beta clonotypes.

Details on this clonotype: The antigen is not known.

The CDR3 covers 12 residues. CDR1 is LNHDA, CDR2 SQIVND, per germline (reference sequence). Trimming shortened V by 3 bases and J by 5 bases, and 8 bases separated the two germline ends. TCRdb itself ran the reads through MiXCR, one entry per CDR3 protein. The profile covers about 74,000 distinct CDR3 sequences, with around 28% appearing a single time and roughly three fifths taken by the ten largest. The chain has TRBV19 and TRBJ2-7; no definite D call. The origin of this receptor is a human donor in good health (CMV status not recorded). Some clones in this sample may be carry-over from other donors' samples. Sequencing used CD8+ T cells from cultured PBMCs, obtained from culture after CMV antigen stimulation. CDR3 region: CASSMAENEQYF. The DNA of the CDR3 is TGTGCCAGTAGTATGGCCGAGAACGAGCAGTACTTC. Full variable domain (remainder filled in from reference TRBV19 and TRBJ2-7): DGGITQSPKYLFRKEGQNVTLSCEQNLNHDAMYWYRQDPGQGLRLIYYSQIVNDFQKGDIAEGYSVSREKKESFPLTVTSAQKNPTAFYLCASSMAENEQYFGPGTRLTVT.